This TCR beta chain came from a study of cytotoxic CD8 clonotypes in ibrutinib-treated CLL. TCRdb's copy holds only in-frame clones and misses some; the assay was immunoSEQ multiplex PCR. Of under 200,000 clones in the sample, under 85% are singletons; the top ten hold about 4.6%. This clonotype was obtained from a human donor with chronic lymphocytic leukemia. Sequencing used PBMCs, obtained after 24 months of ibrutinib treatment.

CDR3 loop: CASSLGDSYANEKLFF. The CDR3 DNA reads TGTGCCAGCAGCTTAGGTGACTCGTACGCTAATGAAAAACTGTTTTTT. The V call is TRBV7-9, the J call TRBJ1-4; D not resolved. Trimming removed 1 base at V and 3 bases at J, with 12 bases between. CDR3 length: 16 amino acids. Germline CDR1 SEHNR, CDR2 FQNEAQ (reference sequence).